These 28 T cell receptor beta chains were sequenced from one sample in a study of T-cell memory formation after mild COVID-19. One entry per CDR3 protein, called by TCRdb with MiXCR from the 5' RACE reads. The table includes hundreds of thousands of distinct CDR3 sequences, about 22% detected once. The sample was PBMCs or a T cell subset sorted from them (not recorded which). The receptor set was obtained from an adult woman who had mild COVID-19 (a few samples of this study predate the infection). Cell type and time point are not known.

A few counts support this clonotype. This chain links TRBV24-1 with TRBJ2-3; D unresolved. Germline loops: CDR1 KGHDR, CDR2 SFDVKD. Trimming removed 0 bases from V and 1 base from J, with 13 bases in between. This CDR3 spans 17 amino acids. CDR3 sequence reads: CATSDLQKGKGTDTQYF. The CDR3 region has the DNA TGTGCCACCAGTGATTTGCAGAAAGGGAAGGGCACAGATACGCAGTATTTT.

This clonotype has a handful of counts. This chain uses TRBV12-3 or TRBV12-4 with TRBJ2-2, with D possibly being TRBD2 (5 bases). V lost 7 bases and J 7 bases, leaving 22 bases between the germline ends. The CDR3 totals 16 residues. The CDR3 nucleotides read TGTGCCAGCAAGCTCTGGCGGACCGGGGTTGGCGGGGAGCTGTTTTTT. This gives the protein CASKLWRTGVGGELFF.

This clonotype was counted a few times. The V gene is TRBV9, the J gene TRBJ2-7; 7 positions agree with TRBD1. J gave up 0 bases and V 2 bases, and 5 bases lay outside the gene matches. This CDR3 is built from 15 residues. Germline CDR1 reads SGDLS; CDR2 reads YYNGEE. This chain's CDR3 is CASSVAGGISYEQYF. CDR3 nucleotides: TGTGCCAGCAGCGTCGCAGGGGGAATCTCCTACGAGCAGTACTTC.

The chain combines TRBV4-1 with TRBJ2-2; unclear D gene. The CDR3 sequence is 14 residues long. V was shortened by 0 bases and J by 1 base, with 3 bases between the two germline ends. From germline, CDR1 is MGHRA and CDR2 YSYEKL. Here the CDR3 DNA reads TGCGCCAGCAGCCAAGATAAGAACACCGGGGAGCTGTTTTTT. The encoded protein is CASSQDKNTGELFF.

This chain connects TRBV5-1 to TRBJ1-1, with a tentative D call TRBD1 (5 bases). This CDR3 region has 15 residues. Trimming shortened V by 0 bases and J by 2 bases, and 11 bases separated the two germline ends. Germline values: CDR1 SGHRS, CDR2 YFSETQ. The CDR3 reads CASSLGLGGNTEAFF. CDR3 nucleotide sequence: TGCGCCAGCAGCTTGGGTTTGGGGGGAAACACTGAAGCTTTCTTT.

This sequence joins TRBV6-1 and TRBJ1-5; D gene uncertain. The V end lost 4 bases, the J end lost 2 bases, and 12 bases lay between the germline ends. The germline gives CDR1 MNHNS, CDR2 SASEGT. The CDR3 is 15 residues long. The CDR3 sequence is CASSAQWEGNQPQHF. CDR3 nucleotides: TGTGCCAGCAGTGCGCAGTGGGAGGGCAATCAGCCCCAGCATTTT.

The genes are TRBV7-3 and TRBJ2-5; TRBD2 is a possible D gene (6 bases). V was cut by 4 bases and J by 3 bases, with 9 bases left in between. The CDR3 covers 13 residues. Germline V CDR1 and CDR2: SGHTA, FQGTGA. DNA of the CDR3: TGTGCCAGCAGCTACCAGCGGGAAGAGACCCAGTACTTC. This gives the protein CASSYQREETQYF. Full variable domain (outside the CDR3, taken from reference TRBV7-3 and TRBJ2-5): GAGVSQTPSNKVTEKGKYVELRCDPISGHTALYWYRQSLGQGPEFLIYFQGTGAADDSGLPNDRFFAVRPEGSVSTLKIQRTERGDSAVYLCASSYQREETQYFGPGTRLLVL.

This clonotype showed up just a few times. The chain carries TRBV20-1 and TRBJ2-3, with TRBD1 matching 7 bases. The germline CDR1 and CDR2 sequences are DFQATT and SNEGSKA (reference sequence). V shed 1 base, J shed 5 bases, and the junction held 9 bases outside the gene matches. The CDR3 has 15 residues. The CDR3 sequence: CSARGGGPRIDTQYF. In DNA form, the CDR3 reads TGCAGTGCTAGAGGAGGGGGCCCCCGGATAGATACGCAGTATTTT.

The V call is TRBV7-9, the J call TRBJ1-3; 8 bases fit TRBD1. CDR1 and CDR2 (germline): SEHNR, FQNEAQ (reference sequence). The CDR3 is made up of 18 amino acids. V lost 6 bases and J lost 0; bases outside the gene matches: 13. CDR3 in amino acids: CASRSKVWDRTSGNTIYF. The CDR3 DNA reads TGTGCCAGCAGGTCAAAGGTTTGGGACAGGACCTCTGGAAACACCATATATTTT.

Only a few counts were recorded for this clonotype. J is TRBJ2-1 and V is TRBV12-3 or TRBV12-4; D gene unclear. The CDR3 has 12 residues. Between the trimmed V and J ends, which lost 8 bases and 9 bases, there was a span of 14 bases. CDR3 loop: CASLLTWGEQFF. CDR3 coding DNA: TGTGCCAGCCTCCTCACCTGGGGTGAGCAGTTCTTC.

This clonotype was observed a handful of times. V gene TRBV6-4 combines with J gene TRBJ2-1; TRBD1 is a possible D gene (5 bases). This CDR3 contains 16 residues. Trimming cost V 0 bases and J 1 base, with 10 bases left between them. Per germline, CDR1 MRHNA and CDR2 SNTAGT. The DNA of the CDR3 is TGTGCCAGCAGTGACTCGGTGACAGCTTCCTACAATGAGCAGTTCTTC. This translates into CASSDSVTASYNEQFF.

The chain has TRBV20-1 and TRBJ1-2; D call uncertain. The CDR3 contains 8 residues. Germline loops: CDR1 DFQATT, CDR2 SNEGSKA (reference sequence). V dropped 6 bases and J dropped 11 bases, with 7 bases sitting between them. The DNA for the CDR3 is TGCAGTGCAGGAGCGTACACCTTC. Its translation is CSAGAYTF.

The rearrangement uses TRBV5-4 and TRBJ2-5; 10 nucleotides match TRBD2. Germline-derived CDR1 and CDR2 are SGHNT and YYREEE (reference sequence). The CDR3 is made up of 14 amino acids. The trim removed 3 bases at V and 6 bases at J, leaving 5 bases unmatched. CDR3 sequence (DNA): TGTGCCAGCAGCTGGAGCGGGGGGGTGCAGACCCAGTACTTC. Its translation: CASSWSGGVQTQYF.

V gene TRBV19 combines with J gene TRBJ2-2, with TRBD1 identical over 8 bases. Germline V gene data show CDR1 as LNHDA and CDR2 as SQIVND (reference sequence). The CDR3 has 17 amino acids. V dropped 6 bases and J dropped 2; count of bases not matched to a gene: 11. As DNA, the CDR3 is TGTGCCAGTAGAGCACGCAGGGGGCGTATTAACACCGGGGAGCTGTTTTTT. This sequence encodes CASRARRGRINTGELFF. Filled out from reference TRBV19 and TRBJ2-2, the complete variable domain reads DGGITQSPKYLFRKEGQNVTLSCEQNLNHDAMYWYRQDPGQGLRLIYYSQIVNDFQKGDIAEGYSVSREKKESFPLTVTSAQKNPTAFYLCASRARRGRINTGELFFGEGSRLTVL.

The CDR3 region has the DNA TGTGCCAGCAGTCCAGGGGGCCGAGCCAAAAACATTCAGTACTTC. This gives the protein CASSPGGRAKNIQYF. The chain uses TRBV2 and TRBJ2-4; 8 bases line up with TRBD1. The V and J ends lost 5 bases and 0 bases, in that order; junction bases with no gene match: 3. Germline CDR1 and CDR2: SNHLY and FYNNEI. This CDR3 spans 15 amino acids.

The chain joins TRBV2 to TRBJ1-2, with TRBD1 matching 10 bases. This CDR3 comprises 16 residues. The germline CDR1 and CDR2 sequences are SNHLY and FYNNEI. Trimming at V came to 3 bases and at J to 2 bases, leaving 6 bases not matched to a gene. The CDR3 is CASSDNGQGGNYGYTF. The CDR3 DNA reads TGTGCCAGCAGTGACAATGGACAGGGGGGGAACTATGGCTACACCTTC.

The chain employs TRBV5-1 and TRBJ2-1; 14 positions agree with TRBD2. The CDR3 has 18 residues. Losses at the gene ends were 4 bases for V and 0 bases for J; bases not matched to a gene: 6. Per the germline V gene, CDR1 is SGHRS and CDR2 is YFSETQ. The CDR3 DNA sequence: TGCGCCAGCAGCACTTGGGGGACTAGCGGGAGCTCCTACAATGAGCAGTTCTTC. The encoded protein is CASSTWGTSGSSYNEQFF.

The V gene is TRBV5-6, the J gene TRBJ1-1; D not certain. The CDR3 is 13 residues long. Trimming shortened V by 3 bases and J by 11 bases, and 17 bases separated the two germline ends. Germline V gives CDR1 SGHDT, CDR2 YYEEEE. The CDR3 nucleotides are TGTGCCAGCAGCTCAGATGCTCTATCGGAGGCTTTCTTT. It translates to CASSSDALSEAFF. Together with reference TRBV5-6 and TRBJ1-1, the CDR3 gives the full variable domain: DAGVTQSPTHLIKTRGQQVTLRCSPKSGHDTVSWYQQALGQGPQFIFQYYEEEERQRGNFPDRFSGHQFPNYSSELNVNALLLGDSALYLCASSSDALSEAFFGQGTRLTVV.

J is TRBJ2-3 and V is TRBV21-1. TRBV21-1 corresponds to a pseudogene. The CDR3 contains 17 residues. CDR3 residues: CASSKVGQQVSTDTQYF. DNA for the CDR3: TGTGCCAGCAGCAAAGTTGGGCAGCAAGTTAGCACAGATACGCAGTATTTT.

The rearrangement links TRBV5-1 to TRBJ2-5; D may match TRBD1 or TRBD2 (5 bases each). There are 16 residues in the CDR3. Per the germline V gene, CDR1 is SGHRS and CDR2 is YFSETQ. The ends were cut back, 0 bases at V and 5 bases at J, with 17 bases in the middle. CDR3 region: CASSLVAGAPRETQYF. CDR3 DNA: TGCGCCAGCAGCTTGGTAGCCGGGGCCCCCAGGGAGACCCAGTACTTC.

This clonotype has at least ten counts. The chain joins TRBV7-2 to TRBJ1-1, with 7 nucleotides matching TRBD1. Trimming cost V 3 bases and J 1 base; bases outside gene matches: 5. Germline V gene data show CDR1 as SGHTA and CDR2 as FQGNSA. This CDR3 comprises 15 residues. CDR3 coding DNA: TGTGCCAGCAGCTTCTACAGGGGTAAGAACACTGAAGCTTTCTTT. It translates to CASSFYRGKNTEAFF.

This clonotype was counted a few times. The gene calls are TRBV7-9 and TRBJ1-2, with 9 bases that match TRBD1. The CDR3 has 15 residues. V trimming: 5 bases; J trimming: 8 bases; junction bases outside the gene matches: 12. Germline loops: CDR1 SEHNR, CDR2 FQNEAQ (reference sequence). The DNA of the CDR3 is TGTGCCAGCAGCAAACGGACAGGGGAGAGAAACGGCTACACCTTC. Translating gives CASSKRTGERNGYTF.

There are a few counts of this clonotype. This chain connects TRBV20-1 to TRBJ2-7; perhaps TRBD1 as D (6 bases). The CDR3 extends over 13 amino acids. Germline CDR1 and CDR2: DFQATT and SNEGSKA (reference sequence). The germline V and J ends were trimmed by 3 bases and 6 bases, with 15 bases remaining between them. The CDR3 coding sequence is TGCAGTGCTAGTTTGAACAGGGCAAGCGAGCAGTACTTC. Amino acid sequence: CSASLNRASEQYF.

This clonotype was seen a handful of times. The genes are TRBV5-1 and TRBJ1-1; unclear D gene. The CDR3 is 16 amino acids. Trimming took 0 bases from V and 3 from J, leaving 15 bases between them. Germline CDR1 SGHRS, CDR2 YFSETQ. CDR3 nucleotides: TGCGCCAGCAGCTTGGTTTGGAGGCGGGATTACACTGAAGCTTTCTTT. Encoded protein: CASSLVWRRDYTEAFF. The full variable domain, its missing parts supplied by reference TRBV5-1 and TRBJ1-1, is KAGVTQTPRYLIKTRGQQVTLSCSPISGHRSVSWYQQTPGQGLQFLFEYFSETQRNKGNFPGRFSGRQFSNSRSEMNVSTLELGDSALYLCASSLVWRRDYTEAFFGQGTRLTVV.

This clonotype has just a few counts. The chain uses TRBV5-1 and TRBJ1-1; 7 bases fit TRBD1. The V and J ends lost 4 bases and 0 bases, in that order; junction bases with no gene match: 6. Germline V gives CDR1 SGHRS, CDR2 YFSETQ. CDR3 length: 15 residues. CDR3 DNA: TGCGCCAGCAGCGCCGGGACAGCGATGAACACTGAAGCTTTCTTT. It encodes CASSAGTAMNTEAFF.

This chain uses TRBV20-1 with TRBJ1-1; no clear D. Trimming took off 0 bases at V and 4 bases at J, with 15 bases between the two ends. The germline CDR1 and CDR2 sequences are DFQATT and SNEGSKA (reference sequence). The CDR3 is 15 residues long. The CDR3 reads CSARDLWSGGTEAFF. Written as DNA, the CDR3 is TGCAGTGCTAGAGATCTCTGGTCAGGCGGCACTGAAGCTTTCTTT.

The chain uses TRBV15 and TRBJ1-5; D ambiguous. Germline CDR1 is LNHNV and CDR2 is YYDKDF (reference sequence). Trimming took off 8 bases at V and 5 bases at J, with 10 bases between the two ends. This CDR3 comprises 12 residues. In nucleotides, the CDR3 is TGTGCCACCCGCCTTGGAGATCAGCCCCAGCATTTT. Translation: CATRLGDQPQHF.

This chain uses TRBV19 with TRBJ1-1; 7 nucleotides match TRBD1. The CDR3 loop spans 13 amino acids. Per germline, CDR1 LNHDA and CDR2 SQIVND (reference sequence). The V segment lost 3 bases and the J segment 10 bases; nucleotides outside the gene matches: 8. The CDR3 sequence is CASSIDRVGGAFF. DNA of the CDR3: TGTGCCAGTAGTATCGACAGGGTGGGGGGAGCTTTCTTT.